The rows below give T cell receptor beta chains drawn from one sample of a study of technical replicates of blood from a handful of donors. Libraries were prepared by immunoSEQ multiplex PCR; TCRdb keeps only in-frame clonotypes and omits some of them. Of about 73,000 clones in the sample, approximately 93% are singletons; the top ten hold roughly 0.25%. Sequencing input: T cells isolated from PBMCs. These TCRs come from a human donor in good health. CDR3s include the opening cysteine and the closing phenylalanine or tryptophan. Each record gives: J gene, clone size, D gene, CDR3 length, V gene, CDR3 DNA, CDR3 protein. The D gene is left open where the match is weak. For some rows the clone size is stated as once, few or many, or as a class when expanded; others skip it.

TRBJ2-3,-,-,17,TRBV4-1,TGCGCCAGCAGCCAAGGTGTGTGGAGGAGCGGTGCAGATACGCAGTATTTT,CASSQGVWRSGADTQYF
TRBJ2-7,-,TRBD2,14,TRBV2,TGTGCCAGCAGTTTCCTAGCGGGAGGTTACGAGCAGTACTTC,CASSFLAGGYEQYF
TRBJ1-2,-,-,12,TRBV29-1,TGCAGCGTTGCCGACAGGTTAGGTGGCTACACCTTC,CSVADRLGGYTF
TRBJ2-7,-,-,14,TRBV7-2,TGTGCCAGCAGCTCAGGGGTTGGGAATCTCGAGCAGTACTTC,CASSSGVGNLEQYF
TRBJ1-5,-,-,15,TRBV13,TGTGCCAGCAGCTTAGGCGCGGGCGGCAGTCAGCCCCAGCATTTT,CASSLGAGGSQPQHF
TRBJ2-2,once,TRBD1,18,TRBV10-3,TGTGCCATCAGACCCGGGACAGGGGGTCGTAGTGGCACCGGGGAGCTGTTTTTT,CAIRPGTGGRSGTGELFF
TRBJ1-5,few,TRBD1,13,TRBV7-2,TGTGCCAGCAGCTCACAGGGGGGTCAGCCCCAGCATTTT,CASSSQGGQPQHF
TRBJ1-1,few,TRBD1,16,TRBV5-1,TGCGCCAGCAGCAGGACAGGGGGCGTAATGAACACTGAAGCTTTCTTT,CASSRTGGVMNTEAFF
TRBJ2-1,-,TRBD2,16,TRBV7-9,TGTGCCAGCAGCTTAGCTGGACTAGCGGACTACAATGAGCAGTTCTTC,CASSLAGLADYNEQFF
TRBJ2-7,-,TRBD2,15,TRBV6-6,TGTGCCAGCAGTTACCGGGAGGCGACCTCGGGCGAGCAGTACTTC,CASSYREATSGEQYF
TRBJ2-7,-,TRBD2,15,TRBV7-2,TGTGCCAGCAGCTTGTTAGCGGGGGGGCACTACGAGCAGTACTTC,CASSLLAGGHYEQYF
TRBJ1-1,-,TRBD1,20,TRBV4-1,TGCGCCAGCAGCCAAGATCCCCGGGGCGCTAACAGGGGGTTGAGTACTGAAGCTTTCTTT,CASSQDPRGANRGLSTEAFF
TRBJ2-2,-,TRBD1,15,TRBV7-3,TGTGCCAGCAGCTCCCCGGACAGGGCTCTCGGGGAGCTGTTTTTT,CASSSPDRALGELFF
TRBJ2-7,-,TRBD2,13,TRBV4-1,TGCGCCAGCAGCCAAGGACTAGCGCGCGAGCAGTACTTC,CASSQGLAREQYF
TRBJ2-2,-,TRBD2,16,TRBV6-4,TGTGCCAGCAGTGACATACTAGCGCCGAACACCGGGGAGCTGTTTTTT,CASSDILAPNTGELFF
TRBJ1-4,-,TRBD1,15,TRBV29-1,TGCAGCGTTGGCCTTATAGGACAGGGGAATGAAAAACTGTTTTTT,CSVGLIGQGNEKLFF
TRBJ2-1,-,TRBD2,19,TRBV11-2,TGTGCCAGCAGCTTATACACTAGCGGGGTCATTCGCTCCTACAATGAGCAGTTCTTC,CASSLYTSGVIRSYNEQFF
TRBJ2-7,-,TRBD2,17,TRBV10-3,TGTGCCATCAGTGATCCCGGCCTAGCGGGAGGGGACTACGAGCAGTACTTC,CAISDPGLAGGDYEQYF
TRBJ1-2,-,TRBD1,17,TRBV4-1,TGCGCCAGCAGCCCGGGAAAGGGGGGACAGCGAGGTTCTGGCTACACCTTC,CASSPGKGGQRGSGYTF